These T cell receptor beta chains were read from a single sample in a study of T-cell memory formation after mild COVID-19. TCRdb re-derived calls from the 5' RACE reads in MiXCR, one entry per CDR3 protein. The table includes fewer than 650,000 distinct CDR3 sequences, 15% to 20% detected once. Specimen: PBMCs or a T cell subset sorted from them (not recorded which). Source of these receptors: an adult woman who had mild COVID-19 (a few samples of this study predate the infection). Cell type and time point are not known. Each CDR3 is given without its conserved first and last residue.

>TRBV7-2|TRBJ1-1
ASSLVGHMNTEAF
>TRBV24-1|TRBJ2-5
ATSEGTGVQETQY
>TRBV29-1|TRBJ2-1
SVSQVAGGIYNEQF
>TRBV12-3/TRBV12-4|TRBJ2-7
ASSSSGRPSQY
>TRBV24-1|TRBJ2-1
ATSEAGGIYNEQF
>TRBV20-1|TRBJ1-4
SARDWTGNEKLF
>TRBV12-3/TRBV12-4|TRBJ2-3
ASSWLGQGAETQY
>TRBV19|TRBJ2-5
ASSISGRQY
>TRBV3-1|TRBJ2-7
ASSQDVGTASYEQY
>TRBV6-6|TRBJ2-6
ASSWVSGANVLT
>TRBV12-3/TRBV12-4|TRBJ1-4
ASSLTAVTEKLF
>TRBV7-9|TRBJ1-1
ASSSQPGTEAF
>TRBV5-1|TRBJ1-1
ASSTGTGDTNAEAF
>TRBV19|TRBJ1-5
ASRTRRLGQPQH
>TRBV6-1|TRBJ1-1
ASSYQEDTEAF
>TRBV20-1|TRBJ2-4
SAYFPGLAGEGKNIQY
>TRBV14|TRBJ2-7
ASSQVGLYEQY
>TRBV7-6|TRBJ2-7
ASTTGTSGIGQY
>TRBV15|TRBJ2-5
ATRESATQY
>TRBV24-1|TRBJ2-1
ATSDGTVNLNEQF
>TRBV7-8|TRBJ1-2
ASSKGTTRYDYGYT
>TRBV24-1|TRBJ2-2
ATSDLNQGAGTGELF
>TRBV27|TRBJ2-5
ASSGLGYQETQY
>TRBV12-3/TRBV12-4|TRBJ1-3
ASSWGNTIY
>TRBV20-1|TRBJ2-4
SAPRDSKNIQY
>TRBV28|TRBJ2-2
ASSWEGKYTGELF
>TRBV7-9|TRBJ1-5
ASSTDGSPSSQH
>TRBV20-1|TRBJ2-1
SAREGTSGSSEQF
>TRBV7-3|TRBJ2-3
ATKGARDRGTTDTQY
>TRBV7-9|TRBJ1-2
ASSSTVYYGYT
>TRBV25-1|TRBJ1-2
ASSEYSYRGDGYT
>TRBV29-1|TRBJ2-5
SVVRGTRQETQY
>TRBV10-3|TRBJ1-1
AISDRGGLMNTEAF
>TRBV15|TRBJ1-5
ATSRDLRQGGNQPQH
>TRBV24-1|TRBJ1-2
ATSDRTGTGDNGYT
>TRBV7-2|TRBJ2-3
ASSPPFSDTQY
>TRBV12-3/TRBV12-4|TRBJ1-2
ASRKTANYGYT
>TRBV4-1|TRBJ1-2
ASSQTTVSYGYT
>TRBV13|TRBJ1-1
ASSTRVPTEAF
>TRBV6-5|TRBJ1-2
ASSPGQGAFYGYT
>TRBV7-6|TRBJ2-5
ASSLAWGSEETQY